This T cell receptor (beta chain) is drawn from a study of T-cell reconstitution after alpha-beta-depleted transplantation in children. Study outcomes and limitations: At one year after transplant, newly produced T cells mostly accounted for T-cell counts and diversity.

Trimming removed 6 bases from V and 5 bases from J; junction bases left unmatched: 12. Germline CDR1 is DFQATT and CDR2 is SNEGSKA (reference sequence). CDR3 length: 15 amino acids. This clonotype was seen repeatedly, ten times or more. The antigen remains unidentified. Unique molecular identifiers were used to barcode this TCRbeta library. Using its own MiXCR run on the PCR reads, TCRdb lists one record per CDR3 protein. Of over 400,000 distinct CDR3 sequences listed, 43% were seen once; the top ten hold around 29%. The material sequenced was PBMCs, taken before TCRalphabeta/CD19-depleted stem cell transplant. This sequence was found in a girl aged 2 to 10 with aplastic anemia, due to receive a stem cell transplant. This sequence joins TRBV20-1 and TRBJ1-3, with 8 bases matching TRBD1. The DNA of the CDR3 is TGCAGTGCCACAAAGACAGGGGTTCTGCGAAACACCATATATTTT. Encoded protein: CSATKTGVLRNTIYF.